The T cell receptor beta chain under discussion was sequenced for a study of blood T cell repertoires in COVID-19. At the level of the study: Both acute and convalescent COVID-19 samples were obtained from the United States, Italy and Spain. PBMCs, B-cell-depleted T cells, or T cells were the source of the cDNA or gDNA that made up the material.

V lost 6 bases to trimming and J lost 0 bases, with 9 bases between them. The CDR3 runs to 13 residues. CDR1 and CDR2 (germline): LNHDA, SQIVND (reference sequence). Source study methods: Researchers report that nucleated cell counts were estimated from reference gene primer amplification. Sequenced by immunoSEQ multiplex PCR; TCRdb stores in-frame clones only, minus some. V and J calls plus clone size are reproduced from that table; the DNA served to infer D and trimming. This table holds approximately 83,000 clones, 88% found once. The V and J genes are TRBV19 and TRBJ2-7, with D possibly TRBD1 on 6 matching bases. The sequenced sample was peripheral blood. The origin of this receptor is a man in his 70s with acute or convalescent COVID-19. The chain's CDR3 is CASRHRVSYEQYF. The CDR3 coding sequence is TGTGCCAGTAGACACAGGGTCTCCTACGAGCAGTACTTC.